This T cell receptor (beta chain) was sequenced in a study of blood T cells in healthy people across ages. The overall study: The template switching approach captured approximately one barcoded beta molecule for every two T cells.

PCR was performed a second time for roughly 7 to 12 cycles using a sample-barcoded 5' primer and a J-beta primer mix. TCRdb redid the calling of the 5' RACE reads with MiXCR, one entry per CDR3 protein. The data contain under 1 million distinct CDR3 sequences, approximately 44% of them singletons. To note about this clonotype: A junction boundary mismatches the germline segment, possibly from a read error.

The material sequenced was blood. This clonotype was sampled from a man aged 60-69 years in good health.

The CDR3 is CASGATGGPAENGQFF. Here the CDR3 DNA reads TGTGCCAGTGGTGCAACGGGGGGGCCAGCGGAAAATGGGCAGTTCTTC. The gene calls are TRBV7-8 and TRBJ2-1, with 8 positions matching TRBD2. CDR1 SGHVS and CDR2 FQNEAQ come from the germline V gene. The CDR3 spans 16 residues.